This T cell receptor beta chain was found in a study of T cells in Graves' hyperthyroidism and ophthalmopathy. Study-level points and caveats: Ophthalmopathy was separated from stable hyperthyroidism by a 13 V-J model.

The CDR3 spans 16 residues. The V gene end was trimmed by 0 bases and the J gene end by 5 bases; junction bases not matched to a gene: 8. Germline loops: CDR1 DFQATT, CDR2 SNEGSKA (reference sequence). Together with thyroid ultrasound, orbital computed tomography, serum thyroxine and TRAb, clinical symptoms were used for diagnoses. The investigators amplified TCR beta CDR3 regions from RNA transcripts. The TCR CDR3 first-round RT-PCR relied on the HTBI primer set. From the multiplex PCR reads, TCRdb called clonotypes with MiXCR, one entry per CDR3 protein. The sample consists of some 740,000 distinct CDR3 sequences, approximately 14% of them appearing once. This clonotype turned up a few times. No antigen is known for it.

What was sequenced was blood. The rearrangement uses TRBV20-1 and TRBJ2-1; 9 positions agree with TRBD2. The sequence came from a woman aged 18-29 years with Graves' hyperthyroidism. The CDR3 sequence: CSARDPAGGYHNEQFF. In DNA, the CDR3 is TGCAGTGCTAGAGACCCAGCGGGGGGATATCACAATGAGCAGTTCTTC.